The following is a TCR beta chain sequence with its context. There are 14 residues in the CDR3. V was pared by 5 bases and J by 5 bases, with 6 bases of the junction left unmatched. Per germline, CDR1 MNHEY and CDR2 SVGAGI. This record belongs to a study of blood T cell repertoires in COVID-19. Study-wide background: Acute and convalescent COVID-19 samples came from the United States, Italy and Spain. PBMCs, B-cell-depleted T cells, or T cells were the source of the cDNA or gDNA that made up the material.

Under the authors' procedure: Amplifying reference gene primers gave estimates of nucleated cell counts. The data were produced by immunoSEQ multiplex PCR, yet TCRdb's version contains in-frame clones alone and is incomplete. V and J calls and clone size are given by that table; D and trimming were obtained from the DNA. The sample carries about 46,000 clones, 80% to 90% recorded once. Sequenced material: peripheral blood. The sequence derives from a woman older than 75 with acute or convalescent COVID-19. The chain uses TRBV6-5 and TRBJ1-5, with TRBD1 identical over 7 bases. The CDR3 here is CASSNRDSDQPQHF. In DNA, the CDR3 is TGTGCCAGCAGTAACCGGGACAGCGATCAGCCCCAGCATTTT.